Below are 25 T cell receptor beta chains sequenced from a single sample in a study of graft-versus-host responses after intestinal transplantation. Responders labeled with CFSE (around 200,000) were plated with around 200,000 irradiated, violet-dye-labeled stimulators. TCRdb's copy holds only in-frame clones and misses some; the assay was immunoSEQ multiplex PCR. The table has about 23,000 clones, about 48% seen once; the top ten hold around 1.5%. Material: alloreactive CD8+ T cells from a mixed lymphocyte reaction culture, obtained before transplantation. Sample subset: CFSE-low proliferating T cells sorted from approximately six-day pre-transplant mixed lymphocyte reaction (GvH or HvG direction). These receptors were obtained from a human patient who was an organ donor for intestinal transplantation.

The CDR3 region is CASSQEVQGARLNTEAFF. The DNA of the CDR3 is TGTGCCAGCAGCCAAGAAGTACAGGGGGCCCGGTTGAACACTGAAGCTTTCTTT. V and J are TRBV14 and TRBJ1-1; 9 bases agree with TRBD1. After removal of 0 bases from V and 0 bases from J, the junction contained 8 bases not matched to a gene. CDR3 size: 18 residues. Germline V CDR1 and CDR2: SGHDN, FVKESK.

This clone was recorded a few times. The V gene is TRBV4-2, the J gene TRBJ1-2; TRBD1 matches 10 bases. The germline CDR1 and CDR2 sequences are LGHNA and YNFKEQ. J was trimmed by 5 bases and V by 4 bases; bases with no gene match: 4. This CDR3 is built from 14 residues. CDR3 protein: CASSLRQGAYGYTF. As DNA, the CDR3 is TGTGCCAGCAGCCTAAGACAGGGGGCATATGGCTACACCTTC.

This clone came up a few times. The genes are TRBV27 and TRBJ2-7; D may be TRBD1 (7 bases). The germline V and J ends were trimmed by 2 bases and 3 bases, with 14 bases remaining between them. The length of the CDR3 is 15 residues. Per germline, CDR1 MNHEY and CDR2 SMNVEV (reference sequence). Here the CDR3 reads CASSLIPGGYYEQYF. The CDR3 DNA reads TGTGCCAGCAGTTTAATCCCAGGGGGGTACTACGAGCAGTACTTC.

The chain recombines TRBV6-7 with TRBJ2-7, with D perhaps assigned TRBD1 or TRBD2 (5 bases each). TRBV6-7 is placed among ORFs of uncertain function. Between the trimmed V and J ends, which lost 5 bases and 6 bases, there was a span of 14 bases. This CDR3 contains 13 residues. Here the CDR3 DNA reads TGTGCCAGCAGTCCCTCTGGGGGTATCGAGCAGTACTTC. Amino acid sequence: CASSPSGGIEQYF.

The genes are TRBV2 and TRBJ2-2; D uncertain. The V end was cut by 3 bases, the J end by 4 bases, with 12 bases between. Germline V gives CDR1 SNHLY, CDR2 FYNNEI. The CDR3 runs 15 residues. CDR3: CASSDPPAATGELFF. As DNA, the CDR3 is TGTGCCAGCAGTGATCCCCCGGCCGCCACCGGGGAGCTGTTTTTT.

V usage is TRBV18 and J usage is TRBJ2-7, with 12 bases matching TRBD1. V shed 0 bases, J shed 5 bases, and the junction held 2 bases outside the gene matches. The CDR3 length is 15 residues. From germline, CDR1 is KGHSH and CDR2 LQKENI. The CDR3 sequence is CASSPPGQGANEQYF. CDR3 sequence (DNA): TGTGCCAGCTCACCACCGGGACAGGGGGCCAACGAGCAGTACTTC.

This clone was seen more than once but under ten times. The chain joins TRBV11-1 to TRBJ2-5; D unresolved. Trimming stripped 0 bases from V and 0 bases from J, with 17 bases between. This CDR3 region has 18 residues. CDR1 is SGHAT and CDR2 is FQDESV in the germline V gene (reference sequence). The CDR3 nucleotides read TGTGCCAGCAGCTTAGCTTTCGGTTTAGGCAAGTACCAAGAGACCCAGTACTTC. Amino acid sequence: CASSLAFGLGKYQETQYF.

By share of the sample, this clone is medium-sized. The V and J genes are TRBV2 and TRBJ2-7; D might be TRBD1 (6 bases). Germline CDR1 and CDR2: SNHLY and FYNNEI. The CDR3 length is 14 residues. Trimming left V 7 bases short and J 4 bases short, with 17 bases between. CDR3 DNA: TGTGCCAGCACCGGATTCAGGGGATCGTACGAGCAGTACTTC. Translating it yields CASTGFRGSYEQYF.

The CDR3 region has the DNA TGTGCCAGCAGCTTAGCGCCAGGGGGTCTAGCGGGAGTTGCAGATACGCAGTATTTT. Protein sequence: CASSLAPGGLAGVADTQYF. The chain joins TRBV7-2 to TRBJ2-3, with 10 bases matching TRBD2. The V segment lost 0 bases and the J segment 4 bases; nucleotides outside the gene matches: 13. This CDR3 contains 19 residues. Germline V gene lookup returns CDR1 SGHTA and CDR2 FQGNSA. Drawing the rest from reference TRBV7-2 and TRBJ2-3, the complete variable domain is GAGVSQSPSNKVTEKGKDVELRCDPISGHTALYWYRQSLGQGLEFLIYFQGNSAPDKSGLPSDRFSAERTGGSVSTLTIQRTQQEDSAVYLCASSLAPGGLAGVADTQYFGPGTRLTVL.

This clone is termed medium-sized. The CDR3 loop is CASSQGGTATGELFF. CDR3 bases: TGCGCCAGCAGCCAAGGAGGGACTGCCACCGGGGAGCTGTTTTTT. The rearrangement joins TRBV4-1 to TRBJ2-2; tentative D call: TRBD2 (6 bases). V lost 1 base and J lost 4, with 10 bases in between. This CDR3 has 15 residues. The germline V gene encodes CDR1 MGHRA and CDR2 YSYEKL.

CDR3 residues: CASSQGGLISEAFF. The CDR3 nucleotides read TGCGCCAGCAGCCAAGGTGGTCTGATCTCCGAAGCTTTCTTT. The rearrangement joins TRBV4-3 to TRBJ1-1; D remains unclear. Germline V lookup: CDR1 LGHNA, CDR2 YSLEER. The CDR3 totals 14 residues. V was cut by 1 base and J by 8 bases, with 14 bases left in between.

The rearrangement links TRBV27 to TRBJ2-7; TRBD1 is a possible D gene (6 bases). Germline lookup yields CDR1 MNHEY and CDR2 SMNVEV (reference sequence). V lost 6 bases and J 2 bases, leaving 17 bases between the germline ends. This CDR3 is 15 amino acids long. CDR3 nucleotide sequence: TGTGCCAGCAGCTCAGGACAGCTATGGGCCTACGAGCAGTACTTC. It is translated as CASSSGQLWAYEQYF.

This clone has just a few counts. The V and J genes are TRBV5-5 and TRBJ2-5; 8 nucleotides match TRBD2. The V segment lost 4 bases and the J segment 1 base; nucleotides outside the gene matches: 3. The CDR3 spans 14 residues. Germline V CDR1 and CDR2: SGHKS, YYEKEE (reference sequence). CDR3 region: CASSQRGSQETQYF. The CDR3 nucleotides are TGTGCCAGCAGCCAGCGGGGGTCCCAAGAGACCCAGTACTTC.

V gene TRBV4-1 combines with J gene TRBJ2-7; TRBD2 matches 8 bases. After removal of 0 bases from V and 2 bases from J, the junction contained 3 bases not matched to a gene. Germline V gene sequence: CDR1 MGHRA, CDR2 YSYEKL. CDR3 length equals 15 residues. The CDR3 sequence is CASSQEPGGTYEQYF. The CDR3 DNA follows: TGCGCCAGCAGCCAAGAACCGGGAGGGACCTACGAGCAGTACTTC.

The V call is TRBV30, the J call TRBJ1-1; TRBD1 is a possible D gene (5 bases). The CDR3 is 14 amino acids. Per the germline V gene, CDR1 is GTSNPN and CDR2 is SVGIG (reference sequence). Trimming pared 4 bases from V and 5 bases from J, leaving 17 bases between. CDR3: CAWTSPGRETEAFF. CDR3 DNA sequence: TGTGCCTGGACCTCCCCGGGGCGCGAAACTGAAGCTTTCTTT.

The chain couples TRBV30 to TRBJ2-2; 11 nucleotides agree with TRBD2. This CDR3 is built from 16 residues. CDR1 and CDR2 from the germline V gene are GTSNPN and SVGIG (reference sequence). After removal of 2 bases from V and 2 bases from J, the junction contained 4 bases not matched to a gene. CDR3: CAWSRLAGLNTGELFF. As DNA, the CDR3 is TGTGCCTGGAGTAGACTAGCGGGACTTAACACCGGGGAGCTGTTTTTT.

There are a few counts of this clone. The chain has TRBV5-4 and TRBJ2-1, with a possible D match to TRBD1 (6 bases). This CDR3 contains 15 residues. CDR1 and CDR2 from the germline V gene are SGHNT and YYREEE (reference sequence). Trimming took off 6 bases at V and 4 bases at J, with 17 bases between the two ends. Here the CDR3 DNA reads TGTGCCAGCACCCCTGGGGGACATGGATACAATGAGCAGTTCTTC. This codes for CASTPGGHGYNEQFF.

The chain recombines TRBV5-1 with TRBJ1-2; 7 nucleotides line up with TRBD1. V was clipped by 7 bases and J by 8 bases; unmatched bases: 11. Germline CDR1 SGHRS, CDR2 YFSETQ. The CDR3 runs to 13 residues. CDR3 protein: CASGRQGTMGYTF. The CDR3 coding sequence is TGCGCCAGCGGGCGACAGGGAACCATGGGCTACACCTTC.

The gene calls are TRBV29-1 and TRBJ2-3; TRBD2 aligns across 9 bases. The CDR3 covers 16 residues. The germline CDR1 and CDR2 sequences are SQVTM and ANQGSEA. Trimming cost V 4 bases and J 3 bases; bases outside gene matches: 11. CDR3 in amino acids: CSVVRRGGEWTDTQYF. The CDR3 nucleotides read TGCAGCGTTGTACGGCGGGGGGGTGAGTGGACAGATACGCAGTATTTT.

This clone was counted a few times. The V call is TRBV6-4, the J call TRBJ2-1, with a weak D call TRBD2 (6 bases). The CDR3 extends over 14 amino acids. The germline V gene has CDR1 MRHNA and CDR2 SNTAGT. V was shortened by 5 bases and J by 9 bases, with 17 bases between the two germline ends. CDR3 protein: CASSRGGPRSEQFF. The CDR3 nucleotides read TGTGCCAGCAGTCGCGGAGGGCCACGCAGTGAGCAGTTCTTC.

In its sample, this clone was seen a few times. The chain is built from TRBV13 and TRBJ2-1, with 7 bases that match TRBD2. J was trimmed by 9 bases and V by 4 bases; bases with no gene match: 6. This CDR3 is 13 amino acids long. The germline CDR1 and CDR2 sequences are PRHDT and FYEKMQ (reference sequence). The CDR3 is CASSSKGRVEQFF. CDR3 DNA sequence: TGTGCCAGCAGCTCCAAAGGGAGGGTTGAGCAGTTCTTC.

This clone was counted a few times. The genes are TRBV19 and TRBJ2-1; 8 bases fit TRBD2. The germline V gene encodes CDR1 LNHDA and CDR2 SQIVND (reference sequence). The CDR3 loop spans 14 amino acids. The ends lost 1 base at V and 5 bases at J; junction bases unmatched: 1. Here the CDR3 DNA reads TGTGCCAGTAGTATAGGGGGACTAGACAATGAGCAGTTCTTC. Protein product: CASSIGGLDNEQFF.

This rearrangement joins TRBV7-6 to TRBJ2-7; TRBD1 is a possible D gene (6 bases). Germline-derived CDR1 and CDR2 are SGHVS and FNYEAQ. The CDR3 sequence is 16 residues long. V lost 5 bases and J 5 bases, leaving 22 bases between the germline ends. The DNA for the CDR3 is TGTGCCAGCAGCCGACAGCCCACAGGGAATGATGACGAGCAGTACTTC. It is translated as CASSRQPTGNDDEQYF.

This clone has more than one count but fewer than ten. This sequence joins TRBV30 and TRBJ2-2, with D uncertain. The V end lost 0 bases, the J end lost 6 bases, and 5 bases lay between the germline ends. CDR3 length equals 12 residues. Germline V CDR1 and CDR2: GTSNPN, SVGIG (reference sequence). CDR3 sequence reads: CAWSVGPGELFF. CDR3 bases: TGTGCCTGGAGTGTAGGTCCCGGGGAGCTGTTTTTT.

The chain uses TRBV28 and TRBJ1-5; TRBD1 matches at 9 bases. CDR1 and CDR2 from the germline V gene are MDHEN and SYDVKM. The CDR3 sequence is 15 residues long. V lost 8 bases to trimming and J lost 6 bases; unmatched junction nucleotides: 11. DNA for the CDR3: TGTGCCAGCCAGGGGGACAGGGAGGGTGGTCAGCCCCAGCATTTT. It yields the protein CASQGDREGGQPQHF.